The rows below give T cell receptor beta chains drawn from one sample of a study of long-term antiretroviral therapy in people with HIV. Generated by immunoSEQ multiplex PCR, the TCRdb table keeps only in-frame clones and is missing some. The profile shows 20,000 to 25,000 clones, around 95% of them singletons. Material: unsorted PBMCs, obtained about 5 years after starting antiretroviral therapy. These receptors all come from a woman between 50 and 59 years old with HIV. Both conserved end residues are part of each CDR3. A D gene is named only where the DNA matches it firmly. Clone sizes are given selectively: once, few, many, or a class where the clone is expanded.

CDR3 DNA: TGTGCCAGCAGTGTGGACAGGCTCAATGAGCAGTTCTTC
CDR3 protein: CASSVDRLNEQFF
clone size: .
V gene: TRBV6-1
D gene: TRBD1
J gene: TRBJ2-1

CDR3 DNA: TGTGCCAGTAGTAACCTCTATGGCTACACCTTC
CDR3 protein: CASSNLYGYTF
clone size: .
V gene: TRBV19
D gene: .
J gene: TRBJ1-2

CDR3 DNA: TGTGCCAGCGGGCCTAGGGACTACGAGCAGTACTTC
CDR3 protein: CASGPRDYEQYF
clone size: .
V gene: TRBV6-6
D gene: .
J gene: TRBJ2-7

CDR3 DNA: TGCGCCAGCAGCCCCGGGACAGCCGAAGAGACCCAGTACTTC
CDR3 protein: CASSPGTAEETQYF
clone size: .
V gene: TRBV5-1
D gene: TRBD1
J gene: TRBJ2-5

CDR3 DNA: TGTGCCAGCAGCTTCGGTCCGGCAGATACGCAGTATTTT
CDR3 protein: CASSFGPADTQYF
clone size: .
V gene: TRBV7-3
D gene: .
J gene: TRBJ2-3

CDR3 DNA: TGTGCCAGCTCACGAGAACGGGACACTGAAGCTTTCTTT
CDR3 protein: CASSRERDTEAFF
clone size: once
V gene: TRBV18
D gene: .
J gene: TRBJ1-1

CDR3 DNA: TGTGCCAGCAGCCAAGGGGTGACCCAGTACTTC
CDR3 protein: CASSQGVTQYF
clone size: .
V gene: TRBV14
D gene: .
J gene: TRBJ2-5

CDR3 DNA: TGTGCCAGCAGTGAATTTTTTTTTGGGACTAGCAAAGAGACCCAGTACTTC
CDR3 protein: CASSEFFFGTSKETQYF
clone size: once
V gene: TRBV2
D gene: TRBD2
J gene: TRBJ2-5

CDR3 DNA: TGTGCCAGCAGTGGGGACAGGGGCGACCTCACCGGGGAGCTGTTTTTT
CDR3 protein: CASSGDRGDLTGELFF
clone size: .
V gene: TRBV6-1
D gene: TRBD1
J gene: TRBJ2-2

CDR3 DNA: TGTGCCAGCAGTTTCAGCCGAACCAAAAACATTCAGTACTTC
CDR3 protein: CASSFSRTKNIQYF
clone size: .
V gene: TRBV27
D gene: .
J gene: TRBJ2-4

CDR3 DNA: TGTGCCAGCAGCTTAGGCTACAAACAGTCCGAGGGAGATCAGCCCCAGCATTTT
CDR3 protein: CASSLGYKQSEGDQPQHF
clone size: .
V gene: TRBV11-2
D gene: .
J gene: TRBJ1-5

CDR3 DNA: TGCGCCAGCAGCTATGGACCGGGACAGAGCCCTGAAGCTTTCTTT
CDR3 protein: CASSYGPGQSPEAFF
clone size: .
V gene: TRBV5-1
D gene: TRBD1
J gene: TRBJ1-1

CDR3 DNA: TGTGCCAGCAGCGAAACTAGCGGGAGTCTATACGAGCAGTACTTC
CDR3 protein: CASSETSGSLYEQYF
clone size: .
V gene: TRBV7-2
D gene: TRBD2
J gene: TRBJ2-7

CDR3 DNA: TGTGCCAGCAGCTCCCCCTTGCGGGAAAGATACGAGCAGTACTTC
CDR3 protein: CASSSPLRERYEQYF
clone size: .
V gene: TRBV5-6
D gene: .
J gene: TRBJ2-7

CDR3 DNA: TGTGCCAGCAGCTTAGGCGAGGAGACCCAGTACTTC
CDR3 protein: CASSLGEETQYF
clone size: .
V gene: TRBV11-2
D gene: .
J gene: TRBJ2-5

CDR3 DNA: TGTGCCAGCAGTGAAGGTGTTGAGCAGTTCTTC
CDR3 protein: CASSEGVEQFF
clone size: .
V gene: TRBV7-6
D gene: .
J gene: TRBJ2-1

CDR3 DNA: TGTGCCAGCAGCCGGGGACTAGTTTACTACGAGCAGTACTTC
CDR3 protein: CASSRGLVYYEQYF
clone size: .
V gene: TRBV7-2
D gene: TRBD2
J gene: TRBJ2-7

CDR3 DNA: TGTGCCAGCAGCCATATGAAACCGGGACTAGCGGCATACAATGAGCAGTTCTTC
CDR3 protein: CASSHMKPGLAAYNEQFF
clone size: .
V gene: TRBV7-9
D gene: TRBD2
J gene: TRBJ2-1

CDR3 DNA: TGTGCCAGCAGCCGCTTGGGACTAGCGGACACCGGGGAGCTGTTTTTT
CDR3 protein: CASSRLGLADTGELFF
clone size: .
V gene: TRBV27
D gene: TRBD2
J gene: TRBJ2-2

CDR3 DNA: TGTGCCATCAGACAGACAGGGGGCTCGTACGAGCAGTACTTC
CDR3 protein: CAIRQTGGSYEQYF
clone size: .
V gene: TRBV10-3
D gene: TRBD1
J gene: TRBJ2-7

CDR3 DNA: TGTGCCAGCAGCAGGGGCAGCGGGGAGCTGTTTTTT
CDR3 protein: CASSRGSGELFF
clone size: .
V gene: TRBV5-6
D gene: .
J gene: TRBJ2-2

CDR3 DNA: TGTGCCAGCAGCGGGGCGACCCCGCCACTATCTCGCAATGAGCAGTTCTTC
CDR3 protein: CASSGATPPLSRNEQFF
clone size: once
V gene: TRBV9
D gene: .
J gene: TRBJ2-1

CDR3 DNA: TGTGCCAGCAGCCAGTGGGATGGCTACACCTTC
CDR3 protein: CASSQWDGYTF
clone size: .
V gene: TRBV7-2
D gene: .
J gene: TRBJ1-2

CDR3 DNA: TGTGCCAGTAGTATTGACAGGTATTACTCCTACAATGAGCAGTTCTTC
CDR3 protein: CASSIDRYYSYNEQFF
clone size: .
V gene: TRBV19
D gene: .
J gene: TRBJ2-1

CDR3 DNA: TGTGCCAGCAGCCCCAGTGGGACGTACTCCTACGAGCAGTACTTC
CDR3 protein: CASSPSGTYSYEQYF
clone size: .
V gene: TRBV5-6
D gene: .
J gene: TRBJ2-7

CDR3 DNA: TGTGCCAGCAGCTACCCCCGGGACAGGGGGTCCACTAGCGAGCAGTACTTC
CDR3 protein: CASSYPRDRGSTSEQYF
clone size: .
V gene: TRBV11-2
D gene: TRBD1
J gene: TRBJ2-7

CDR3 DNA: TGCGCCAGCAGCTTGGACGGGGTTGACTATGGCTACACCTTC
CDR3 protein: CASSLDGVDYGYTF
clone size: once
V gene: TRBV5-1
D gene: .
J gene: TRBJ1-2

CDR3 DNA: TGTGCCAGCAGCCAAGTACCGAATGAAAAACTGTTTTTT
CDR3 protein: CASSQVPNEKLFF
clone size: .
V gene: TRBV4-2
D gene: .
J gene: TRBJ1-4

CDR3 DNA: TGTGCCAGCAGCCAAGTGGGTACACAATTTGGCTACACCTTC
CDR3 protein: CASSQVGTQFGYTF
clone size: .
V gene: TRBV4-2
D gene: .
J gene: TRBJ1-2

CDR3 DNA: TGTGCCAGTACTAGGACAGGGGGCCAGCCCCAGCATTTT
CDR3 protein: CASTRTGGQPQHF
clone size: .
V gene: TRBV19
D gene: TRBD1
J gene: TRBJ1-5

CDR3 DNA: TGTGCCAGCAGCTTGGGCGGGACTGCCTCTGGAAACACCATATATTTT
CDR3 protein: CASSLGGTASGNTIYF
clone size: .
V gene: TRBV5-4
D gene: .
J gene: TRBJ1-3

CDR3 DNA: TGTGCCAGCTCACCTAGCGGTCAGGGCAATCAGCCCCAGCATTTT
CDR3 protein: CASSPSGQGNQPQHF
clone size: .
V gene: TRBV18
D gene: .
J gene: TRBJ1-5

CDR3 DNA: TGTGCCAGCAGTGACTCCTGGACTGCTCCCTTCTATGAGCAGTTCTTC
CDR3 protein: CASSDSWTAPFYEQFF
clone size: .
V gene: TRBV6-4
D gene: .
J gene: TRBJ2-1

CDR3 DNA: TGTGCCAGCAGTGCCCCCGGGGAGCTGGGTTATGGCTACACCTTC
CDR3 protein: CASSAPGELGYGYTF
clone size: once
V gene: TRBV28
D gene: .
J gene: TRBJ1-2

CDR3 DNA: TGTGCCAGCAGCTTAGCCTCCGCGGGCGAGCAGTACTTC
CDR3 protein: CASSLASAGEQYF
clone size: .
V gene: TRBV7-9
D gene: .
J gene: TRBJ2-7

CDR3 DNA: TGTGCCAGCAGCTTGGACAAGGGGAATTCACCCCTCCACTTT
CDR3 protein: CASSLDKGNSPLHF
clone size: .
V gene: TRBV5-4
D gene: .
J gene: TRBJ1-6

CDR3 DNA: TGTGCCAGCAGCGTAGGGGGGGCTGGAAACACCATATATTTT
CDR3 protein: CASSVGGAGNTIYF
clone size: .
V gene: TRBV9
D gene: .
J gene: TRBJ1-3

CDR3 DNA: TGCGCCAGCAGCGCCCGGGTAGCGGGTACCTACGAGCAGTACTTC
CDR3 protein: CASSARVAGTYEQYF
clone size: .
V gene: TRBV5-1
D gene: TRBD2
J gene: TRBJ2-7

CDR3 DNA: TGTGCCAGCAGCTTAGGCACAGATACGCAGTATTTT
CDR3 protein: CASSLGTDTQYF
clone size: .
V gene: TRBV7-8
D gene: .
J gene: TRBJ2-3

CDR3 DNA: TGTGCCAGCAGCTCGCTCATCATGGGGGAAGAGACCCAGTACTTC
CDR3 protein: CASSSLIMGEETQYF
clone size: .
V gene: TRBV5-4
D gene: .
J gene: TRBJ2-5

CDR3 DNA: TGTGCCAGCAGAACCCGACTAGCGGGGTCCAATGAGCAGTTCTTC
CDR3 protein: CASRTRLAGSNEQFF
clone size: few
V gene: TRBV27
D gene: TRBD2
J gene: TRBJ2-1

CDR3 DNA: TGTGCCAGTAGTCCAGAGACTAGCGGGAACTCCTACGAGCAGTACTTC
CDR3 protein: CASSPETSGNSYEQYF
clone size: .
V gene: TRBV19
D gene: TRBD2
J gene: TRBJ2-7

CDR3 DNA: TGTGCCAGCAGCTTAGGGGTTAATGAAAAACTGTTTTTT
CDR3 protein: CASSLGVNEKLFF
clone size: .
V gene: TRBV5-4
D gene: .
J gene: TRBJ1-4

CDR3 DNA: TGTGCCAGCAGCTTGCGAGGGCGCGGTGAGGATGAGCAGTTCTTC
CDR3 protein: CASSLRGRGEDEQFF
clone size: .
V gene: TRBV4-2
D gene: .
J gene: TRBJ2-1

CDR3 DNA: TGTGCCAGCAGCCCCACGCCGGGACAGGGGGCCGGGTACACTGAAGCTTTCTTT
CDR3 protein: CASSPTPGQGAGYTEAFF
clone size: .
V gene: TRBV28
D gene: TRBD1
J gene: TRBJ1-1

CDR3 DNA: TGTGCCAGCAGCGCCGCCGGGACTACCTCCGGGGAGCTGTTTTTT
CDR3 protein: CASSAAGTTSGELFF
clone size: once
V gene: TRBV11-2
D gene: TRBD2
J gene: TRBJ2-2

CDR3 DNA: TGTGCCATCAGTGAGTCGTGGTCGGGAGGACACGAGCAGTACTTC
CDR3 protein: CAISESWSGGHEQYF
clone size: once
V gene: TRBV10-3
D gene: TRBD2
J gene: TRBJ2-7

CDR3 DNA: TGTGCCAGCGGTCCTAGCGGGCACTACGAGCAGTACTTC
CDR3 protein: CASGPSGHYEQYF
clone size: .
V gene: TRBV6-5
D gene: TRBD2
J gene: TRBJ2-7

CDR3 DNA: TGTGCCAGCAGCTTAACGGTCGGGCGGGGATCCTACAATGAGCAGTTCTTC
CDR3 protein: CASSLTVGRGSYNEQFF
clone size: .
V gene: TRBV11-2
D gene: .
J gene: TRBJ2-1

CDR3 DNA: TGTGCCAGCAGCTCGACTGGGGCGGTCACCGGGGAGCTGTTTTTT
CDR3 protein: CASSSTGAVTGELFF
clone size: once
V gene: TRBV5-4
D gene: .
J gene: TRBJ2-2

CDR3 DNA: TGTGCCAGCAGCCCCCCGGACGCCAATGAAAAACTGTTTTTT
CDR3 protein: CASSPPDANEKLFF
clone size: .
V gene: TRBV4-2
D gene: .
J gene: TRBJ1-4

CDR3 DNA: TGCGCCAGCAGTAGGACAGCCACAGATACGCAGTATTTT
CDR3 protein: CASSRTATDTQYF
clone size: .
V gene: TRBV5-1
D gene: .
J gene: TRBJ2-3